This TCR beta chain derives from a study of T cells in Graves' hyperthyroidism and ophthalmopathy. For the study at large: Blood was drawn when the patient was first diagnosed and still untreated. Study-wide points: In validation, the model predicted ophthalmopathy. These predictions came a median approximately 5.9 months before onset. The blood repertoire included most of the expanded thyroid clonotypes above 0.001.

Concerning this clonotype: Its antigen is unknown.

Germline V gives CDR1 MGHDK, CDR2 SYGVNS. The CDR3 extends over 16 amino acids. After removal of 7 bases from V and 3 bases from J, the junction contained 8 bases not matched to a gene. Amplified TCR beta CDR3 regions derived from RNA transcripts. The TCR CDR3 first-round RT-PCR relied on the HTBI primer set. TCRdb re-called the multiplex PCR reads with MiXCR, one entry per CDR3 protein. Counted here are 500,000 to 600,000 distinct CDR3 sequences, over 15% occurring once; the ten biggest clones make up roughly 18%. Across 18 months, stable Graves' hyperthyroidism was marked by no progression to ophthalmopathy.

The chain uses TRBV25-1 and TRBJ1-4; 10 bases fit TRBD1. This sequence was found in a woman aged 18-29 years with Graves' hyperthyroidism. The source material was blood. DNA of the CDR3: TGTGCCAGCACGCCGACAGGGGGCAAGGCTAATGAAAAACTGTTTTTT. It specifies CASTPTGGKANEKLFF.